The source of this TCR beta chain is a study of early T cells in non-severe SARS-CoV-2 infection (dated by TCRdb to about 2021). For the wider study: Because TCR sequencing was done on bulk RNA from unsorted whole blood, the alpha and beta chains could not be paired.

This was a case-control study nested in a cohort of healthcare workers in London, UK, who had nasopharyngeal swab PCR tests and blood samples taken every week. Healthcare workers were recruited between 23 and 31 March 2020, during the week of the UK lockdown, and were followed weekly for up to roughly 15 weeks. Only a few counts were recorded for this clonotype. The specificity of this receptor is unknown. Per-base quality was not reported, and no clone a single base away is much larger than it. The germline V gene (reference sequence) sets CDR1 to DFQATT and CDR2 to SNEGSKA. At the junction V is shortened by 0 bases and J by 0 bases, with 9 bases in between. The CDR3 runs 15 residues from the cysteine to the phenylalanine. Of all the DNA, just the CDR3 is kept, 45 bases in frame from base 1. Library creation used 5' RACE. Sequencer: NextSeq 500. Unique molecular identifiers were attached to individual cDNA molecules in the TCR library protocol so that sequencing error and PCR bias could be corrected. Sequencing covered both TCR alpha and beta chains, and within each sample the abundances of alpha and beta sequences were tightly co-correlated. The authors processed their data as follows. Decombinator V4 was used to annotate the V gene, J gene and CDR3 of the TCR sequences. TCRs were defined as expanded if a significant change between any two time points was detected under a Poisson model with p below 0.0001. Abundances of TCRs were expressed as counts per million after normalisation to the total number of TCRs sequenced in each sample. MAIT TCRs were defined by TRAV1-2 paired with TRAJ12, TRAJ20 or TRAJ33, and iNKT TCRs by TRAV10 paired with TRAJ18. A search of VDJdb, accessed on 1 November 2021, was run for TCRs annotated to CMV, EBV and SARS-CoV-2, with TCRs annotated for multiple antigens excluded. TCRdb reprocessed the public reads (quality trimming at Q25 with fastp, clone calling with MiXCR) and kept in-frame beta chains. Every entry covers one CDR3 protein and lists the most common genes and DNA from its rows. V and J calls and clone size were set by TCRdb, not the authors. The sample data list 80,000 or so distinct CDR3 sequences, and over 11% of these were observed just once. The top ten constitute 3% to 3.5% of the sample.

The paper's findings and limits, for the study overall: Matching against VDJdb was skewed toward anti-spike CD8 responses, likely underestimated virus-specific expansions, and missed private and CD4 specificities.

The rearranged segments are TRBV20-1 and TRBJ2-1; the D gene remains uncertain. The source is an adult who was a healthcare worker with PCR-confirmed SARS-CoV-2 infection or an uninfected control (not recorded which). Sequenced material: whole blood. At the DNA level, the sequence is TGCAGTGCTAGAGAAACGGTGAGCTCCTACAATGAGCAGTTCTTC. Its protein product is CSARETVSSYNEQFF.